These T cell receptor beta chains were read from a single sample in a study of T cells after yellow fever vaccination. TCRdb itself ran the 5' RACE reads through MiXCR, one entry per CDR3 protein. The data show a few hundred thousand distinct CDR3 sequences, 6.2% seen once. The material sequenced was PBMCs, taken 5 days after the yellow fever booster vaccination. All receptors derive from a man aged 25 to 45 who received the YFV17D yellow fever vaccine. Both conserved end residues are part of each CDR3. A D gene is named only where the DNA matches it firmly. Rows give clone size only sometimes, using once, few, many, or a class for an expanded clone.

v_gene	j_gene	abundance	d_gene	CDR3aa	CDR3nt
TRBV14	TRBJ2-5	many	TRBD2	CASSRDYQETQYF	TGTGCCAGCAGCCGGGACTATCAAGAGACCCAGTACTTC
TRBV21-1	TRBJ2-2	-	-	CASSKLSNSGSADTGELFF	TGTGCCAGCAGCAAATTATCAAACAGCGGGAGTGCGGACACCGGGGAGCTGTTTTTT
TRBV7-9	TRBJ2-7	many	-	CASSPNWGSYEQYF	TGTGCCAGCAGCCCTAATTGGGGCTCCTACGAGCAGTACTTC
TRBV12-3/TRBV12-4	TRBJ2-4	few	-	CASTSNLAKNIQYF	TGTGCCAGCACCAGTAACCTAGCCAAAAACATTCAGTACTTC
TRBV15	TRBJ1-5	few	-	CATSRDLGVDQPQHF	TGTGCCACCAGCAGAGATCTGGGGGTGGATCAGCCCCAGCATTTT
TRBV5-1	TRBJ1-2	few	-	CASSLVLTGTYGYTF	TGCGCCAGCAGCTTGGTCCTTACAGGGACCTATGGCTACACCTTC
TRBV6-5	TRBJ2-7	few	-	CASSLTLGYEQYF	TGTGCCAGCAGTTTAACTTTGGGTTACGAGCAGTACTTC
TRBV12-3/TRBV12-4	TRBJ1-2	-	-	CASRVRENYGYTF	TGTGCCAGCAGGGTGCGGGAGAACTATGGCTACACCTTC
TRBV10-3	TRBJ1-1	-	-	CAISTGPSTEAFF	TGTGCCATCAGTACAGGGCCGAGCACTGAAGCTTTCTTT
TRBV27	TRBJ2-1	few	-	CASSYTSYNEQFF	TGTGCCAGCAGTTACACCTCCTACAATGAGCAGTTCTTC
TRBV4-3	TRBJ2-5	-	TRBD1	CASSQGAGGVGQETQYF	TGCGCCAGCAGCCAAGGGGCAGGGGGCGTTGGACAAGAGACCCAGTACTTC
TRBV28	TRBJ1-5	few	TRBD1	CASSSGTGVQPQHF	TGTGCCAGCAGCTCCGGGACAGGGGTTCAGCCCCAGCATTTT
TRBV25-1	TRBJ1-2	-	-	CASEFYGYTF	TGTGCCAGTGAGTTTTATGGCTACACCTTC
TRBV27	TRBJ1-5	few	-	CASSQGLFGQPQHF	TGTGCCAGCAGCCAGGGGCTATTCGGTCAGCCCCAGCATTTT
TRBV7-3	TRBJ2-2	-	-	CASSLTSVGTTGELFF	TGTGCCAGCAGCTTAACTAGCGTGGGCACCACCGGGGAGCTGTTTTTT
TRBV7-2	TRBJ2-2	many	-	CASSLGRTGELFF	TGTGCCAGCAGTTTAGGGCGAACCGGGGAGCTGTTTTTT
TRBV10-3	TRBJ2-2	many	TRBD1	CAIGQGTEGTGELFF	TGTGCCATCGGACAGGGGACGGAGGGGACCGGGGAGCTGTTTTTT
TRBV5-4	TRBJ2-1	-	-	CASSGTIYNEQFF	TGTGCCAGCAGCGGGACCATCTACAATGAGCAGTTCTTC
TRBV5-4	TRBJ1-1	many	-	CASSLFGLEAFF	TGTGCCAGCAGCTTATTCGGCCTTGAAGCTTTCTTT
TRBV6-1	TRBJ2-1	-	-	CASSDGRFSYNEQFF	TGTGCCAGCAGTGACGGCCGGTTCTCCTACAATGAGCAGTTCTTC
TRBV7-8	TRBJ2-5	-	-	CASSSIGGVVETQYF	TGTGCCAGCAGCTCAATCGGAGGAGTTGTAGAGACCCAGTACTTC
TRBV19	TRBJ1-1	-	TRBD1	CASSRDRGRSEAFF	TGTGCCAGTAGTCGGGACAGGGGGAGGTCTGAAGCTTTCTTT
TRBV20-1	TRBJ2-7	many	-	CSAVTGSEQYF	TGCAGTGCTGTAACAGGGTCCGAGCAGTACTTC
TRBV6-5	TRBJ2-7	-	TRBD1	CASSSSGTGREQYF	TGTGCCAGCAGTTCCTCCGGGACAGGGAGGGAGCAGTACTTC
TRBV20-1	TRBJ2-2	-	TRBD2	CSAQLAGVLNTGELFF	TGCAGTGCACAACTAGCGGGAGTCCTGAACACCGGGGAGCTGTTTTTT
TRBV20-1	TRBJ2-7	-	-	CSALSPGPGSEQYF	TGCAGTGCGTTAAGCCCAGGTCCAGGTTCCGAGCAGTACTTC
TRBV7-3	TRBJ2-3	-	TRBD2	CASSPSTSGSRTDTLYF	TGTGCCAGCAGCCCATCGACTAGCGGGAGTCGCACAGATACGCTGTATTTT
TRBV18	TRBJ1-1	few	-	CASSPPSGQAFF	TGTGCCAGCTCACCACCGTCAGGGCAAGCTTTCTTT
TRBV10-3	TRBJ2-3	many	-	CAISESSTWDTQYF	TGTGCCATCAGTGAGTCGTCGACCTGGGATACGCAGTATTTT
TRBV30	TRBJ2-1	few	-	CAWSWANEQFF	TGTGCCTGGAGTTGGGCCAATGAGCAGTTCTTC
TRBV7-2	TRBJ2-7	-	-	CASSSRPHYEQYF	TGTGCCAGCAGCTCCCGCCCACACTACGAGCAGTACTTC
TRBV14	TRBJ2-1	-	-	CASSPTRGEQFF	TGTGCCAGCAGCCCAACCCGAGGAGAGCAGTTCTTC
TRBV4-3	TRBJ2-7	many	-	CASSPKAVGASLSYEQYF	TGCGCCAGCAGCCCGAAAGCGGTAGGGGCGTCCCTCTCCTACGAGCAGTACTTC
TRBV20-1	TRBJ2-7	few	TRBD1	CSARDLVIGQASF	TGCAGTGCTAGAGATCTCGTAATAGGACAGGCGTCCTTC
TRBV15	TRBJ2-7	-	TRBD2	CATSRDLGGRNEQYF	TGTGCCACCAGCAGAGATCTGGGGGGGAGGAACGAGCAGTACTTC
TRBV27	TRBJ2-1	many	TRBD2	CASSLEFGLAGNEQFF	TGTGCCAGCAGTTTAGAATTTGGACTAGCGGGGAATGAGCAGTTCTTC
TRBV6-2/TRBV6-3	TRBJ2-7	many	TRBD2	CASSPWTSGTYEQYF	TGTGCCAGCAGTCCCTGGACTAGCGGGACCTACGAGCAGTACTTC
TRBV29-1	TRBJ2-3	many	-	CSVEKGHYSSTDTQYF	TGCAGCGTTGAAAAAGGACACTACTCTAGCACAGATACGCAGTATTTT
TRBV6-2/TRBV6-3	TRBJ2-7	few	TRBD2	CASRKSSGTLREQYF	TGTGCCAGCAGAAAATCTAGCGGGACCTTGAGGGAGCAGTACTTC
TRBV27	TRBJ2-1	few	-	CASRTDHIYNEQFF	TGTGCCAGCAGAACTGACCATATTTACAATGAGCAGTTCTTC
TRBV3-1	TRBJ1-2	few	-	CASSQDASPYGYTF	TGTGCCAGCAGCCAAGATGCGTCTCCCTATGGCTACACCTTC
TRBV27	TRBJ2-1	few	-	CASSVSGDYNEQFF	TGTGCCAGCAGTGTCTCGGGAGACTACAATGAGCAGTTCTTC
TRBV20-1	TRBJ1-2	-	-	CSAIDRNYGYTF	TGCAGTGCTATCGACAGAAACTATGGCTACACCTTC
TRBV20-1	TRBJ2-3	many	-	CSVLASSTDTQYF	TGCAGTGTGCTTGCCTCTAGCACAGATACGCAGTATTTT
TRBV11-2	TRBJ2-5	many	-	CASSLGQKETQYF	TGTGCCAGCAGCTTGGGGCAGAAAGAGACCCAGTACTTC
TRBV10-3	TRBJ2-1	-	-	CAISDNNEQFF	TGTGCCATCAGTGACAACAATGAGCAGTTCTTC
TRBV10-3	TRBJ2-5	many	TRBD1	CAISEPRQGTETQYF	TGTGCCATCAGTGAGCCACGACAGGGGACGGAGACCCAGTACTTC
TRBV27	TRBJ2-5	few	TRBD2	CASSRGTSGYQETQYF	TGTGCCAGCAGTAGAGGGACTAGCGGCTACCAAGAGACCCAGTACTTC
TRBV5-4	TRBJ2-3	few	TRBD2	CASSLTGLAGVADTQYF	TGTGCCAGCAGCTTGACTGGACTAGCGGGAGTTGCAGATACGCAGTATTTT
TRBV5-5	TRBJ1-2	many	-	CASSLEGTNYGYTF	TGTGCCAGCAGCTTGGAGGGAACTAACTATGGCTACACCTTC
TRBV7-2	TRBJ2-6	many	TRBD2	CASSFGEGASGANVLTF	TGTGCCAGCAGCTTCGGGGAGGGAGCCTCTGGGGCCAACGTCCTGACTTTC
TRBV25-1	TRBJ2-1	-	-	CASSDWRDEQFF	TGTGCCAGCAGTGATTGGAGGGATGAGCAGTTCTTC
TRBV28	TRBJ2-3	-	-	CASSLGGTLTDTQYF	TGTGCCAGCAGTTTAGGAGGGACCCTCACAGATACGCAGTATTTT
TRBV2	TRBJ2-1	-	TRBD2	CASSIGGGDEQFF	TGTGCCAGCAGTATCGGGGGGGGGGATGAGCAGTTCTTC
TRBV7-9	TRBJ1-5	many	-	CASSLEQSNQPQHF	TGTGCCAGCAGCTTGGAACAGTCAAATCAGCCCCAGCATTTT
TRBV6-2/TRBV6-3	TRBJ2-1	-	TRBD2	CASSYSFALAGNEQFF	TGTGCCAGCAGTTACTCTTTCGCCCTAGCGGGAAATGAGCAGTTCTTC
TRBV12-3/TRBV12-4	TRBJ1-1	-	-	CASSPFGGLNTEAFF	TGTGCCAGCAGCCCGTTTGGCGGACTTAACACTGAAGCTTTCTTT
TRBV23-1	TRBJ2-3	many	-	CASSQSEGEDTQYF	TGCGCCAGCAGTCAATCGGAGGGGGAAGATACGCAGTATTTT
TRBV5-5	TRBJ2-6	many	-	CASSLSGTNSGANVLTF	TGTGCCAGCAGCTTGTCAGGGACGAACTCTGGGGCCAACGTCCTGACTTTC